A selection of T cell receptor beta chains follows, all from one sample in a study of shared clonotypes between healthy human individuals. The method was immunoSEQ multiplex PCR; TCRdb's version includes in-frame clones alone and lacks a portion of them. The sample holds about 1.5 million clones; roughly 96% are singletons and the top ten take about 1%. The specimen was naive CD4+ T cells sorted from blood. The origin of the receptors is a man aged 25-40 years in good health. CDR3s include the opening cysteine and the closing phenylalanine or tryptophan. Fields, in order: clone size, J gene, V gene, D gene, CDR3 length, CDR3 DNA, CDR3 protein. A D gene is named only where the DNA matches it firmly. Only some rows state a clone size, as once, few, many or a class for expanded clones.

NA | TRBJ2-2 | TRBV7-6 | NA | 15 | TGTGCCAGCAGCCTAAAGTCATTGAACACCGGGGAGCTGTTTTTT | CASSLKSLNTGELFF
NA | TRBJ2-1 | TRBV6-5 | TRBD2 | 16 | TGTGCCAGCAGTTCATCCGGGACTAGAGGCTACAATGAGCAGTTCTTC | CASSSSGTRGYNEQFF
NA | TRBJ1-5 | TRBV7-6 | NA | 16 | TGTGCCAGCAGCCCTCTGTGGGGACGGTCGGATCAGCCCCAGCATTTT | CASSPLWGRSDQPQHF
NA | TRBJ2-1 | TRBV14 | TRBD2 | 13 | TGTGCCAGCAGGCTGAGCGGGACGGGTGAGCAGTTCTTC | CASRLSGTGEQFF
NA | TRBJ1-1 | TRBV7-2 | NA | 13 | TGTGCCAGCAGAACGGGCCCGCGGACTGAAGCTTTCTTT | CASRTGPRTEAFF
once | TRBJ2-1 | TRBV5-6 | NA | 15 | TGTGCCAGCAGCCAGACTGGGAGCTCCTACAATGAGCAGTTCTTC | CASSQTGSSYNEQFF
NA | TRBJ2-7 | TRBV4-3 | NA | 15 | TGCGCCAGCAGCCAAGAAATCTCAAGGGGCGGCGAGCAGTACTTC | CASSQEISRGGEQYF
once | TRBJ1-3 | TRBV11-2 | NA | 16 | TGTGCCAGCAGCTTTTTCAGACTGACCTCTGGAAACACCATATATTTT | CASSFFRLTSGNTIYF
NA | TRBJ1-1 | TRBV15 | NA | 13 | TGTGCCACCAGCAGAATCCTCTACACTGAAGCTTTCTTT | CATSRILYTEAFF
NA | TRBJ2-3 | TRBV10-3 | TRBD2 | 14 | TGTGCCATCAGTCCTAGCGGGAGAACAGATACGCAGTATTTT | CAISPSGRTDTQYF
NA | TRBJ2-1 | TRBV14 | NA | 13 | TGTGCCAGCAGGCGCAGGGTAGACGATGAGCAGTTCTTC | CASRRRVDDEQFF
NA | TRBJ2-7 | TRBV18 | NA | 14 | TGTGCCAGCTCACCACATGGACTGCTCTACGAGCAGTACTTC | CASSPHGLLYEQYF
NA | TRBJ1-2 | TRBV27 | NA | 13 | TGTGCCAGCAGTTGGACGACGGACGGAGGGTACACCTTC | CASSWTTDGGYTF
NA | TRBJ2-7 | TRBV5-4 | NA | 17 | TGTGCCAGCAGCCCCGCCACCCTATTTGGTCAATCCTACGAGCAGTACTTC | CASSPATLFGQSYEQYF
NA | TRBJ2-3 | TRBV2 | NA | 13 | TGTGCCAGCAGTGGAACTGGGGCAGATACGCAGTATTTT | CASSGTGADTQYF
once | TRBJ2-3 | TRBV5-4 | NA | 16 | TGTGCCAGCAGCTTGGATCACACAATAGGGTCAGATACGCAGTATTTT | CASSLDHTIGSDTQYF
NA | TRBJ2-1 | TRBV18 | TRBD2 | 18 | TGTGCCAGCTCACCAATAAGCGGGAGGGCCCTCCAGAACAATGAGCAGTTCTTC | CASSPISGRALQNNEQFF
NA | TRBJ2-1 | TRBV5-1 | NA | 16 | TGCGCCAGCAGCTTGTTGCCAGCGAGCTCCTACAATGAGCAGTTCTTC | CASSLLPASSYNEQFF
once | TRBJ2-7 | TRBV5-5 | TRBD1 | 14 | TGTGCCAGCAGCCCGTTGGGACAGTCCTACGAGCAGTACTTC | CASSPLGQSYEQYF
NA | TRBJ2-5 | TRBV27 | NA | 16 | TGTGCCAGCAGTTTATTCCCAGGGATGGGGCAAGAGACCCAGTACTTC | CASSLFPGMGQETQYF
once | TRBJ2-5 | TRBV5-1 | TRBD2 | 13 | TGCGCCAGCAGCCCGGGGGGCCAAGAGACCCAGTACTTC | CASSPGGQETQYF
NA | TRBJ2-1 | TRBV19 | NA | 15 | TGTGCCAGTAGTATCACCGGGACTTCCTACAATGAGCAGTTCTTC | CASSITGTSYNEQFF
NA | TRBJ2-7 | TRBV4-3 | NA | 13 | TGCGCCAGCAGCCAAGAGGTATATTACGAGCAGTACTTC | CASSQEVYYEQYF
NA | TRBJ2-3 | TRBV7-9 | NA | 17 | TGTGCCAGCAGCTTAGCGCTTGGGGGGCCCCCTACAGATACGCAGTATTTT | CASSLALGGPPTDTQYF
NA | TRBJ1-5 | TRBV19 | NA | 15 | TGTGCCAGTAGTATAACAGGGACTACAAATCAGCCCCAGCATTTT | CASSITGTTNQPQHF
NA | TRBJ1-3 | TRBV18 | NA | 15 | TGTGCCAGCTCACCAGACGGCGGCTCTGGAAACACCATATATTTT | CASSPDGGSGNTIYF
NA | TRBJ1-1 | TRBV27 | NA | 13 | TGTGCCAGCAGTTTACAAGAGAACACTGAAGCTTTCTTT | CASSLQENTEAFF
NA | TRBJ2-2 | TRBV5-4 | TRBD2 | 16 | TGTGCCAGCAGCCCCCCTATAGCGGGAGGGAACGGGGAGCTGTTTTTT | CASSPPIAGGNGELFF
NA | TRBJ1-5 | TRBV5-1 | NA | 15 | TGCGCCAGCAGCAGCCGGGACAAAAGCAATCAGCCCCAGCATTTT | CASSSRDKSNQPQHF
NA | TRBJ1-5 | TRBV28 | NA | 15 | TGTGCCAGCAGAGAGGGGGGCCTAACCAATCAGCCCCAGCATTTT | CASREGGLTNQPQHF
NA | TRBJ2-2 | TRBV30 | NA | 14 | TGTGCCTGGAGAGGACTAACGAACACCGGGGAGCTGTTTTTT | CAWRGLTNTGELFF
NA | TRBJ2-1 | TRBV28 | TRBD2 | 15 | TGTGCCAGCAGTTCCCCGGGACTAGCCACGAATGAGCAGTTCTTC | CASSSPGLATNEQFF